This paragraph covers one TCR beta chain sequence. Original handling: Amplification with reference gene primers provided the estimates of nucleated cell counts. The method was immunoSEQ multiplex PCR; TCRdb's version includes in-frame clones alone and lacks a portion of them. V and J calls and clone size are copied from that table; D and trimming were computed from the DNA. Counted here are 70,000 to 95,000 clones, around nine tenths occurring once; the ten biggest clones make up 2% to 3%. The sample belongs to a study of blood T cell repertoires in COVID-19. The wider study: There were acute and convalescent COVID-19 samples, and they came from the United States, Italy and Spain. In each case, the material was cDNA or gDNA derived from T cells, B-cell-depleted T cells, or PBMCs.

Germline V gives CDR1 SGHDT, CDR2 YYEEEE. V lost 1 base, J lost 3 bases, and 0 bases stayed unmatched. The CDR3 contains 14 residues. This receptor was obtained from a man aged 45-60 years with acute or convalescent COVID-19. J is TRBJ2-2 and V is TRBV5-6, with 7 bases lining up with TRBD1. Sequenced sample: peripheral blood. The CDR3 sequence is CASSLTGDTGELFF. The CDR3 DNA sequence: TGTGCCAGCAGCTTGACAGGGGACACCGGGGAGCTGTTTTTT. The whole variable domain, remainder taken from reference TRBV5-6 and TRBJ2-2, is DAGVTQSPTHLIKTRGQQVTLRCSPKSGHDTVSWYQQALGQGPQFIFQYYEEEERQRGNFPDRFSGHQFPNYSSELNVNALLLGDSALYLCASSLTGDTGELFFGEGSRLTVL.